This T cell receptor beta chain was captured in a study of CD8 T cells in Susac syndrome. RNA totalling about 0.5 to 1 ug underwent reverse transcription with random hexamers. TCRdb analysed the immunoSEQ multiplex PCR reads with MiXCR anew, one entry per CDR3 protein. The profile shows some 200,000 distinct CDR3 sequences, 90% to 95% of them singletons. This CDR3 has 15 residues. Per the germline V gene, CDR1 is SGHTA and CDR2 is FQGNSA. V lost 4 bases, J lost 1 base, and 12 bases lay in between. Specimen: CD8+ T cells from PBMCs. The rearrangement uses TRBV7-2 and TRBJ2-3; a possible D gene is TRBD2 (5 bases). The clonotype comes from a human donor with multiple sclerosis. The CDR3 sequence is CASSWALGGTDTQYF. The CDR3 nucleotides are TGTGCCAGCAGCTGGGCCCTGGGAGGCACAGATACGCAGTATTTT.